This is a list of T cell receptor beta chains from one sample in a study of blood T cell repertoires in COVID-19. Sequenced by immunoSEQ multiplex PCR; TCRdb stores in-frame clones only, minus some. This table has approximately 40,000 clones, more than 90% appearing once. Sequences were obtained from peripheral blood. These receptors were taken from a human donor in a cohort sampled during active COVID-19. Each CDR3 is given with its conserved first and last residue. D genes are given only for firm matches. Size is stated for part of the rows, as once, few or many counts, or as a class when the clone is expanded.

once	TRBJ2-3	TRBV5-1	TRBD1	CASSLVGQASTDTQYF	TGCGCCAGCAGCTTGGTAGGACAGGCAAGCACAGATACGCAGTATTTT
NA	TRBJ1-1	TRBV9	NA	CASRRDKNTEAFF	TGTGCCAGCAGGAGGGACAAGAACACTGAAGCTTTCTTT
NA	TRBJ2-1	TRBV7-8	TRBD2	CASTNLRASGSSNEQFF	TGTGCCAGCACCAACCTTCGGGCTAGCGGGAGTAGTAATGAGCAGTTCTTC
NA	TRBJ2-2	TRBV6-5	NA	CASRGGIGELFF	TGTGCCAGCAGGGGAGGAATCGGGGAGCTGTTTTTT
NA	TRBJ1-4	TRBV7-8	NA	CASSFGGSNEKLFF	TGTGCCAGCAGCTTCGGAGGCTCTAATGAAAAACTGTTTTTT
NA	TRBJ2-7	TRBV21-1	NA	CASSKTPCKETSYEQYF	TGTGCCAGCAGCAAAACCCCCTGTAAGGAGACCTCCTACGAGCAGTACTTC
NA	TRBJ2-5	TRBV19	NA	CASSVSGEETQYF	TGTGCCAGTAGCGTATCAGGGGAAGAGACCCAGTACTTC
NA	TRBJ1-6	TRBV3-1/TRBV3-2	NA	CASSQEASFNSPLHF	TGTGCCAGCAGCCAAGAAGCCTCGTTCAATTCACCCCTCCACTTT
NA	TRBJ1-6	TRBV25-1	NA	CASSEFGSPLHF	TGTGCCAGCAGTGAATTTGGCTCACCCCTCCACTTT
NA	TRBJ1-5	TRBV19	NA	CASSASGNQPQHF	TGTGCCAGTAGTGCATCAGGAAATCAGCCCCAGCATTTT
NA	TRBJ2-5	TRBV28	TRBD2	CASSLGLAGYQETQYF	TGTGCCAGCAGTTTAGGGCTAGCGGGGTACCAAGAGACCCAGTACTTC
NA	TRBJ2-7	TRBV5-4	TRBD1	CASSLRDRGSYEQYF	TGTGCCAGCAGCTTACGGGACAGGGGGTCCTACGAGCAGTACTTC
NA	TRBJ1-1	TRBV30	TRBD1	CAWNNRQGAEAFF	TGTGCCTGGAATAACCGACAGGGGGCTGAAGCTTTCTTT
NA	TRBJ1-4	TRBV19	NA	CASRPGQTTNEKLFF	TGTGCCAGTAGACCTGGACAGACAACTAATGAAAAACTGTTTTTT
NA	TRBJ2-5	TRBV11-3	TRBD2	CASSLDYQRGMETQYF	TGTGCCAGCAGCTTAGATTACCAGCGGGGGATGGAGACCCAGTACTTC
NA	TRBJ2-3	TRBV3-1/TRBV3-2	TRBD2	CASSSTSGSTDTQYF	TGTGCCAGCAGCTCGACTAGCGGTAGCACAGATACGCAGTATTTT
NA	TRBJ2-1	TRBV29-1	NA	CSVDYRQGSNEQFF	TGCAGCGTTGACTATCGGCAGGGGAGTAATGAGCAGTTCTTC
NA	TRBJ2-2	TRBV3-1/TRBV3-2	TRBD2	CASRPKLAGQTGELFF	TGTGCCAGCAGACCGAAACTAGCGGGGCAGACCGGGGAGCTGTTTTTT
once	TRBJ1-2	TRBV19	TRBD1	CASSNRGQGYGYTF	TGTGCCAGTAGCAACAGGGGCCAGGGGTATGGCTACACCTTC
NA	TRBJ2-3	TRBV5-4	NA	CASSFGGGALTDTQYF	TGTGCCAGCAGCTTTGGTGGGGGGGCCCTCACAGATACGCAGTATTTT
NA	TRBJ1-2	TRBV18	NA	CASSPSQENYGYTF	TGTGCCAGCTCACCATCACAGGAAAACTATGGCTACACCTTC
NA	TRBJ2-7	TRBV28	NA	CASSSHAGSWEQYF	TGTGCCAGCAGTTCCCACGCAGGGTCTTGGGAGCAGTACTTC
NA	TRBJ2-7	TRBV6-2/TRBV6-3	TRBD2	CASSYLNSGGAYEQYF	TGTGCCAGCAGTTACCTCAATAGCGGGGGGGCCTACGAGCAGTACTTC